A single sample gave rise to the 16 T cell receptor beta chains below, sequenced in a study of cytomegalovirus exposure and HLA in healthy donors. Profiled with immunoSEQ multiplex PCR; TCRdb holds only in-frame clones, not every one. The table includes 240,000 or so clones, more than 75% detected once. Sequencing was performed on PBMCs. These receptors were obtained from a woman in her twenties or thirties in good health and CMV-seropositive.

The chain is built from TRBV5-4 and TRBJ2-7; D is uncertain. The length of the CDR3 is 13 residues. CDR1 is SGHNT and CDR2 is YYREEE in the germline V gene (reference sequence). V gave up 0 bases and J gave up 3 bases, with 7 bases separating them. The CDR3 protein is CASSLGSGYEQYF. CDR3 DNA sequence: TGTGCCAGCAGCTTGGGGTCAGGCTACGAGCAGTACTTC.

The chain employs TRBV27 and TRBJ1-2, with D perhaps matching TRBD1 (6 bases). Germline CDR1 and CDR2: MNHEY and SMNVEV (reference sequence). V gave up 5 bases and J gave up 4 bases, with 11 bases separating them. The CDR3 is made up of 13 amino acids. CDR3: CASSMTGLYGYTF. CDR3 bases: TGTGCCAGCAGTATGACAGGCCTCTATGGCTACACCTTC.

CDR3 sequence: CASSLGGQSETQYF. The CDR3 nucleotides read TGCGCCAGCAGCTTGGGGGGGCAGTCAGAGACCCAGTACTTC. This chain uses TRBV5-1 with TRBJ2-5, with D perhaps matching TRBD1 (6 bases). Trimming took off 0 bases at V and 4 bases at J, with 10 bases between the two ends. The germline V gene encodes CDR1 SGHRS and CDR2 YFSETQ. The CDR3 length is 14 residues.

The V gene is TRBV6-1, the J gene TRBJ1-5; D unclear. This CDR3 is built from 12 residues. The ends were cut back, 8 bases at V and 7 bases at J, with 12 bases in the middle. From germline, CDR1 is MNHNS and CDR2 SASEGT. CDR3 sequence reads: CASLAFRQPQHF. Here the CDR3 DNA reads TGTGCCAGCTTAGCTTTTAGACAGCCCCAGCATTTT.

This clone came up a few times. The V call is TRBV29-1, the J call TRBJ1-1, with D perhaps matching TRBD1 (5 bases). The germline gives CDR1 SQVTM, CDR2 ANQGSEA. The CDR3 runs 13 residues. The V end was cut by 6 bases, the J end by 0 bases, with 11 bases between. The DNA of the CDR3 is TGCAGCGTGGGGCAGAGTATGAACACTGAAGCTTTCTTT. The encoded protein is CSVGQSMNTEAFF.

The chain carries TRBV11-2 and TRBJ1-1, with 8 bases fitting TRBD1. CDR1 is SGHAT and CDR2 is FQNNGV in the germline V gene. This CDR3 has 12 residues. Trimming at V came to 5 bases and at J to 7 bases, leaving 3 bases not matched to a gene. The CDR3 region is CASSLDRVEAFF. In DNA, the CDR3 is TGTGCCAGCAGCCTGGACAGGGTTGAAGCTTTCTTT.

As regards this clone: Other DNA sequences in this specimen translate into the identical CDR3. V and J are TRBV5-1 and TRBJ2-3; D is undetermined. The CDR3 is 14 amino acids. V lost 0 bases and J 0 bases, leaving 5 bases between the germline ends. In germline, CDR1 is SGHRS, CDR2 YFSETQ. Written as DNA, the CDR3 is TGCGCCAGCAGCTTGGATGGCAGCACAGATACGCAGTATTTT. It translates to CASSLDGSTDTQYF.

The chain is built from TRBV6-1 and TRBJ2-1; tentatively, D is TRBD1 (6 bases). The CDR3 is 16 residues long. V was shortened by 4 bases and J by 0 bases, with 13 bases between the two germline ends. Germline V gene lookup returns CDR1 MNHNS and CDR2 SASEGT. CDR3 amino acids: CASSGIGQTSYNEQFF. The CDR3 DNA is TGTGCCAGCAGTGGCATCGGACAGACCTCCTACAATGAGCAGTTCTTC.

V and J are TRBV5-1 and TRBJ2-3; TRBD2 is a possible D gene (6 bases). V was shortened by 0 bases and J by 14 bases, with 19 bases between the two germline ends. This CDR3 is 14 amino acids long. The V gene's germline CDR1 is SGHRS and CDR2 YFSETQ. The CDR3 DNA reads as TGCGCCAGCAGCTTGGAGCTAGCGCAATCACTCCCGTATTTT. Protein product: CASSLELAQSLPYF.

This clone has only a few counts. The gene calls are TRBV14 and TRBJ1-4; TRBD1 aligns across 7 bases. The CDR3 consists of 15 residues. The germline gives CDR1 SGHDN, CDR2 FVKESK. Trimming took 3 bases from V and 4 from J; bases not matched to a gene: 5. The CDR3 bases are TGTGCCAGCAGCCAGGGACAGAGATTTAATGAAAAACTGTTTTTT. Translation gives CASSQGQRFNEKLFF.

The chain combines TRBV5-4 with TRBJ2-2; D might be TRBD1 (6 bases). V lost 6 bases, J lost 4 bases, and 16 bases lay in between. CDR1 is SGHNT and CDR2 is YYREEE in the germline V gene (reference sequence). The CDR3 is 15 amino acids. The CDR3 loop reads CASKDRQDRTGELFF. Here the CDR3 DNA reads TGTGCCAGCAAAGACAGGCAGGACCGCACCGGGGAGCTGTTTTTT. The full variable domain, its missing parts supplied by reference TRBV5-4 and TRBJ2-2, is ETGVTQSPTHLIKTRGQQVTLRCSSQSGHNTVSWYQQALGQGPQFIFQYYREEENGRGNFPPRFSGLQFPNYSSELNVNALELDDSALYLCASKDRQDRTGELFFGEGSRLTVL.

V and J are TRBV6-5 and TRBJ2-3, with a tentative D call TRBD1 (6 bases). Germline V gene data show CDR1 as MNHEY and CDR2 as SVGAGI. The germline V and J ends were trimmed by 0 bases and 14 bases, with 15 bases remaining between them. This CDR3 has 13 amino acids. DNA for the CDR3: TGTGCCAGCAGTTACTCGGGGGACACCCGGCCGTATTTT. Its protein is CASSYSGDTRPYF.

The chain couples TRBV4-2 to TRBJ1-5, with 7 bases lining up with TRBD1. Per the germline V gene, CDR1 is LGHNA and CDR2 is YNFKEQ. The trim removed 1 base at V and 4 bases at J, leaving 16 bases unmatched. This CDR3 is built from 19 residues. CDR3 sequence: CASSQGTGKNTRSNQPQHF. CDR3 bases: TGTGCCAGCAGCCAAGGGACAGGCAAAAACACACGTTCAAATCAGCCCCAGCATTTT.

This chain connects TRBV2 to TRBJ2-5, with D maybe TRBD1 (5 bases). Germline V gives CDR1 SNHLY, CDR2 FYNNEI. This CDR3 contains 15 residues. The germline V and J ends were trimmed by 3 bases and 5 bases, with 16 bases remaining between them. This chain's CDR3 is CASSEFKGSTETQYF. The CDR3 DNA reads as TGTGCCAGCAGTGAGTTCAAGGGGTCAACGGAGACCCAGTACTTC. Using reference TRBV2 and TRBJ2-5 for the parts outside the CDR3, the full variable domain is EPEVTQTPSHQVTQMGQEVILRCVPISNHLYFYWYRQILGQKVEFLVSFYNNEISEKSEIFDDQFSVERPDGSNFTLKIRSTKLEDSAMYFCASSEFKGSTETQYFGPGTRLLVL.

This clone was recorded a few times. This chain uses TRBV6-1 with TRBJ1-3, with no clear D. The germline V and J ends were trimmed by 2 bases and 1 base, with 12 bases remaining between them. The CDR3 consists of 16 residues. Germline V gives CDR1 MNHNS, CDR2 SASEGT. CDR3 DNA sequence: TGTGCCAGCAGTGAAAATCCAGTATCTTCTGGAAACACCATATATTTT. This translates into CASSENPVSSGNTIYF.

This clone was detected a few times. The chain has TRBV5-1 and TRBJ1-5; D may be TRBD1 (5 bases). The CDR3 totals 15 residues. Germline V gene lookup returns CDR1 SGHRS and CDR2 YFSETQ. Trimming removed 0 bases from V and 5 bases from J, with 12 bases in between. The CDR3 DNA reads TGCGCCAGCAGCTTGGTCGCAGGGATGGATCAGCCCCAGCATTTT. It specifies CASSLVAGMDQPQHF.